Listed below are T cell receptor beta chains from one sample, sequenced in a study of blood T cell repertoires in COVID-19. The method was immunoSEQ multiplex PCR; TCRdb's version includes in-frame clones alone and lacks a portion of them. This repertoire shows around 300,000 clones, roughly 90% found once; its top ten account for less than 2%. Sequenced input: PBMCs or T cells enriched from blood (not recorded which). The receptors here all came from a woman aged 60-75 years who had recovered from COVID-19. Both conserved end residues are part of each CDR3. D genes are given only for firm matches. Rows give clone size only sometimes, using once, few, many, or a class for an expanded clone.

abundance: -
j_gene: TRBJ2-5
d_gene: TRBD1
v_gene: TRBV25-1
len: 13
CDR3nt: TGTGCCAGCAGTGGACAGGGCCCGGAGACCCAGTACTTC
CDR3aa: CASSGQGPETQYF

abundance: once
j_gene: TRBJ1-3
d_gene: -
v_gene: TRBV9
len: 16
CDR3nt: TGTGCCAGCAGCGTAACCCCGAACAACCCTGGAAACACCATATATTTT
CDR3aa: CASSVTPNNPGNTIYF

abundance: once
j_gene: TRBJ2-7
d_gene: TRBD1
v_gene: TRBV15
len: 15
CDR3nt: TGTGCCACCAGCGCCATGGACAGGGACTCCTACGAGCAGTACTTC
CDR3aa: CATSAMDRDSYEQYF

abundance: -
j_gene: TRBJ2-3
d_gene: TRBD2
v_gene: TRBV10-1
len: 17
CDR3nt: TGCGCCAGCAGTGAAACTAGCGGGAGGACTAGCACAGATACGCAGTATTTT
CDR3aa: CASSETSGRTSTDTQYF

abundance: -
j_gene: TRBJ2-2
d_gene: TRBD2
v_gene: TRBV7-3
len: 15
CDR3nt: TGTGCCAGCAGCCCCATGGTAGCGGGTTCCGGGGAGCTGTTTTTT
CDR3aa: CASSPMVAGSGELFF

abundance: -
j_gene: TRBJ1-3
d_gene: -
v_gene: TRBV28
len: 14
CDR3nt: TGTGCCAGCAGTTTAATGCCAGCTGGAAACACCATATATTTT
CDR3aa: CASSLMPAGNTIYF

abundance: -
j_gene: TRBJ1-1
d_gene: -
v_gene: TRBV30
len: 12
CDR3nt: TGTGCCGGATTAACAGTGAACACTGAAGCTTTCTTT
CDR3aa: CAGLTVNTEAFF

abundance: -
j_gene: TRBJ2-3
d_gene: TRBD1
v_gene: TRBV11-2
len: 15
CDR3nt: TGTGCCAGCAGCCTGCGGACAGGGGTCGTAGATACGCAGTATTTT
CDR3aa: CASSLRTGVVDTQYF

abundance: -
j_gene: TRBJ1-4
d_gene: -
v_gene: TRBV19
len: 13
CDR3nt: TGTGCCAGTACTAAAAGGGAGTATGAAAAACTGTTTTTT
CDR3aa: CASTKREYEKLFF

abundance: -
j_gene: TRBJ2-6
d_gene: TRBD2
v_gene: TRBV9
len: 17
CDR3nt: TGTGCCAGCAGCGTACCAGCGGGGGCGGCTGGGGCCAACGTCCTGACTTTC
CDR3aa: CASSVPAGAAGANVLTF

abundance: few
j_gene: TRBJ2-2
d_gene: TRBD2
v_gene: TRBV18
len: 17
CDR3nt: TGTGCCAGCTCCCCACTAGCGGGAGAGGTCGACACCGGGGAGCTGTTTTTT
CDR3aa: CASSPLAGEVDTGELFF

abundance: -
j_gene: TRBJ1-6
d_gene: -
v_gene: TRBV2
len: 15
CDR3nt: TGTGCCAGCGCCCTTTTAGACGGGGGAAATTCACCCCTCCACTTT
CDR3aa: CASALLDGGNSPLHF

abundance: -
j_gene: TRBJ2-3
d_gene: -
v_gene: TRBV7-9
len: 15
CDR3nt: TGTGCCAGCAGCTTAGGGACAGCGGAGTCAGATACGCAGTATTTT
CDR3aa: CASSLGTAESDTQYF

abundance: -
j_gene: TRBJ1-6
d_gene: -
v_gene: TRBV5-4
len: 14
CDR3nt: TGTGCCAGCAGCCAAAACAAGTATAATTCACCCCTCCACTTT
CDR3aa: CASSQNKYNSPLHF

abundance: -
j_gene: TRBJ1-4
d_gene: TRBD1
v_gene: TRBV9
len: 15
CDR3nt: TGTGCCAGCAGCGCCTCCGGGACAGGGGGAGAAAAACTGTTTTTT
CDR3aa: CASSASGTGGEKLFF

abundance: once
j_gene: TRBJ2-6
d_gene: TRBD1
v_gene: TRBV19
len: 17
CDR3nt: TGTGCCAGTAGCAGGGGACAGGCGACCTCTGGGGCCAACGTCCTGACTTTC
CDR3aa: CASSRGQATSGANVLTF

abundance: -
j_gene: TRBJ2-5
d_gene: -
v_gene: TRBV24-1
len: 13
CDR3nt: TGTGCCACCAGTGAATACGGACATGGGGCCCAGTACTTC
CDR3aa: CATSEYGHGAQYF

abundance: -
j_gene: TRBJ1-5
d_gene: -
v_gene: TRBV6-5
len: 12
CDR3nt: TGTGCCAGCAGGTCACAGGGTCAGCCCCAGCATTTT
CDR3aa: CASRSQGQPQHF

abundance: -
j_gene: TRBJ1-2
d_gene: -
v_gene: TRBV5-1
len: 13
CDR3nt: TGCGCCAGCAGCTGGGGGGAGCGTTATGGCTACACCTTC
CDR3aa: CASSWGERYGYTF

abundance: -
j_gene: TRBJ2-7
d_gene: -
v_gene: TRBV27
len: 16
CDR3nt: TGTGCCAGCACGGGGTGGGCAGGAGCCGGTGGCTACGAGCAGTACTTC
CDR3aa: CASTGWAGAGGYEQYF

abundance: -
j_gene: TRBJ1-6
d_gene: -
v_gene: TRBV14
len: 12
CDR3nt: TGTGCCAGCAGCCTGGGGAGTTCACCCCTCCACTTT
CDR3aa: CASSLGSSPLHF

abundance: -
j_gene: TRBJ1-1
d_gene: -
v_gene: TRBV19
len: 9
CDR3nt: TGTGCCAGTAGGGCCAGGGCTTTCTTT
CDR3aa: CASRARAFF

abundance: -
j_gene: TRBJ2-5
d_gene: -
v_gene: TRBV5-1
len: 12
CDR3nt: TGCGCCAGCAGCTTGGAAGACCGGGCCCAGTACTTC
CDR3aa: CASSLEDRAQYF

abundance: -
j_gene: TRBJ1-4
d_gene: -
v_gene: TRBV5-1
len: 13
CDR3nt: TGCGCCAGCCGACGGACAGTAAATGAAAAACTGTTTTTT
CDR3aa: CASRRTVNEKLFF

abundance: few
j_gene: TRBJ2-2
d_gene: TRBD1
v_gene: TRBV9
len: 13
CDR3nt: TGTGCCAGTGGCAGGGGGCGCGTCGGGGAGCTGTTTTTT
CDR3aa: CASGRGRVGELFF

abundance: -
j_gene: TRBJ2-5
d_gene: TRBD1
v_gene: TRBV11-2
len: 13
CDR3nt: TGTGCCAGCAGCCCGGGACAGCAAGAGACCCAGTACTTC
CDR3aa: CASSPGQQETQYF

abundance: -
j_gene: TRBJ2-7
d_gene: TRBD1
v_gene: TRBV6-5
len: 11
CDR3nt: TGTGCCAGCGGGACAGCCTACGAGCAGTACTTC
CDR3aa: CASGTAYEQYF

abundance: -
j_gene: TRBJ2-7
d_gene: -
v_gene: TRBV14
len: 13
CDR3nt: TGTGCCAGCAGCCACGTCACAGTTGGGGAGCAGTACTTC
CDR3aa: CASSHVTVGEQYF

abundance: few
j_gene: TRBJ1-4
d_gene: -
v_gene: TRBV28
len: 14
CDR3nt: TGTGCCAGCAGTCTCCTCCCCAGGGAGGCGGAACTGTTTTTT
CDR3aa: CASSLLPREAELFF

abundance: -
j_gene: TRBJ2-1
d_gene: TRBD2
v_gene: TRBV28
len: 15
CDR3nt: TGTGCCAGCAGTTTATCTCTAGCGGGAAGGGATGAGCAGTTCTTC
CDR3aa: CASSLSLAGRDEQFF

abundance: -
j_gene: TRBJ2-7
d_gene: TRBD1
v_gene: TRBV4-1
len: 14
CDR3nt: TGCGCCAGCAGCCAACCCGGGACAGGGAGCGAGCAGTACTTC
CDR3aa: CASSQPGTGSEQYF

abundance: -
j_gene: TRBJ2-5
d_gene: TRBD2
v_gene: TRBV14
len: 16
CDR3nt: TGTGCCAGCAGCCAGGGACTAGCGGGAGCCCAAGAGACCCAGTACTTC
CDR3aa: CASSQGLAGAQETQYF

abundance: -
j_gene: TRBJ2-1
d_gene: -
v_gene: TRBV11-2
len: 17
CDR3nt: TGTGCCAGCAGTACCACTAGCAATATCAGCTCCTACAATGAGCAGTTCTTC
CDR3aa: CASSTTSNISSYNEQFF

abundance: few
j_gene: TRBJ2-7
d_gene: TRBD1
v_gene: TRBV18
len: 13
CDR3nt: TGTGCCAGCTCAACGTTGACAGGGGTCGAGCAGTACTTC
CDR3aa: CASSTLTGVEQYF

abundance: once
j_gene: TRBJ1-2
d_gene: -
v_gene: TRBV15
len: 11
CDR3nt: TGTGCCACCCGAGACACGTATGGCTACACCTTC
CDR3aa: CATRDTYGYTF

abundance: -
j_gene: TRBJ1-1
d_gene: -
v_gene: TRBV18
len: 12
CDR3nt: TGTGCCAGCTCGGCCAAGGGGGCTGAAGCTTTCTTT
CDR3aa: CASSAKGAEAFF

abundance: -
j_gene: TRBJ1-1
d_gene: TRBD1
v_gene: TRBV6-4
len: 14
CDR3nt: TGTGCCAGCAGTGAGGACAGGGTGAAGACTGAAGCTTTCTTT
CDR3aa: CASSEDRVKTEAFF

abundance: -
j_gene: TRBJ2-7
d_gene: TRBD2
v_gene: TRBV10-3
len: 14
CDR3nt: TGTGCCATCAGTGGCAGGACTAGCGCTAACGAGCAGTACTTC
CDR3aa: CAISGRTSANEQYF

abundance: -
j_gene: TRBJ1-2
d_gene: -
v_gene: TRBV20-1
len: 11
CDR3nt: TGCAGTGCCAATGCTAACTATGGCTACACCTTC
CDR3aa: CSANANYGYTF

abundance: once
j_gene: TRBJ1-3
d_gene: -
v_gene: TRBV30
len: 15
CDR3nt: TGTGCCTGGAGTCCACAGGGAATACCTGGAAACACCATATATTTT
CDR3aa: CAWSPQGIPGNTIYF

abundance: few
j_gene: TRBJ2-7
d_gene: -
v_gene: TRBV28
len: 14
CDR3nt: TGTGCCAGCAGTGCCTCCAGGGGAAAGGACGAGCAGTACTTC
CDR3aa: CASSASRGKDEQYF

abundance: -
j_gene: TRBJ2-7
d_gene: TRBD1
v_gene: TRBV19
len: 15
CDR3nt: TGTGCCAGTAGTATAGGTTCAGGGGGCACCTACGAGCAGTACTTC
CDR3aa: CASSIGSGGTYEQYF

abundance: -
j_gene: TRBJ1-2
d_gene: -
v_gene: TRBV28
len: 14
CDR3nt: TGTGCCAGCAGAACAACTCAACAGGGAGGGGGCTACACCTTC
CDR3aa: CASRTTQQGGGYTF

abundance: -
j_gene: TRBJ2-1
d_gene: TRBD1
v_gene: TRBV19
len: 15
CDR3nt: TGTGCCAGTAGTACCGATGGACAGGGATACAATGAGCAGTTCTTC
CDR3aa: CASSTDGQGYNEQFF

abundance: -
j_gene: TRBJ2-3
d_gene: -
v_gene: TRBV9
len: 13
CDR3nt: TGTGCCAGCAGCGGACCTAGCCAAGATACGCAGTATTTT
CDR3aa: CASSGPSQDTQYF

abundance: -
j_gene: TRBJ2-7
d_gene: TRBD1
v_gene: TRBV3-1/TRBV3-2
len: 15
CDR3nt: TGTGCCAGCAGCCAAGGGGGACAGTTTCGCTACGAGCAGTACTTC
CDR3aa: CASSQGGQFRYEQYF